Sequencing of this T cell receptor (beta chain) was carried out in a study of blood T cell repertoires in COVID-19. The overall study: The United States, Italy and Spain provided the acute and convalescent COVID-19 samples. PBMCs, B-cell-depleted T cells, or T cells were the source of the cDNA or gDNA that made up the material.

In the original analysis: How many nucleated cells were present was estimated from reference gene primer amplification. Sequenced by immunoSEQ multiplex PCR; TCRdb stores in-frame clones only, minus some. V, J and clone size are those of that table, while D and trimming were read from the DNA. The sample lists 100,000 to 150,000 clones; 85% to 90% were seen once. The germline V gene has CDR1 LNHDA and CDR2 SQIVND (reference sequence). The CDR3 has 15 residues. Unmatched junction bases numbered 4, after V lost 4 bases and J lost 3 bases. The sequence was obtained from a man in his sixties with COVID-19, enrolled during active disease. This chain connects TRBV19 to TRBJ1-4; 8 positions agree with TRBD1. Input material: peripheral blood. CDR3 bases: TGTGCCAGTAGTACCCCGGACAGGGCTAATGAAAAACTGTTTTTT. Its protein product is CASSTPDRANEKLFF.